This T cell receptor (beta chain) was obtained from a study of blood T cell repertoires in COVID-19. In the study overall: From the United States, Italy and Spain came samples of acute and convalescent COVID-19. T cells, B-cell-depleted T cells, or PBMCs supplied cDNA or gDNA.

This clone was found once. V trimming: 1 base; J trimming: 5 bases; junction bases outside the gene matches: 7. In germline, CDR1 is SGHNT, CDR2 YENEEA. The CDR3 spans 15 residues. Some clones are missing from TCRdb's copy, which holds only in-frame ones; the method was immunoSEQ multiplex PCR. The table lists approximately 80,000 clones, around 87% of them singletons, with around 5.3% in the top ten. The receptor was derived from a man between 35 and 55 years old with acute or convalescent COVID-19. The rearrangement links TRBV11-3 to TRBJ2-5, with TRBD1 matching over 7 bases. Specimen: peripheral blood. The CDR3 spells CASSLGTGHRETQYF. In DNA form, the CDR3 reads TGTGCCAGCAGCTTAGGGACAGGACATAGGGAGACCCAGTACTTC.